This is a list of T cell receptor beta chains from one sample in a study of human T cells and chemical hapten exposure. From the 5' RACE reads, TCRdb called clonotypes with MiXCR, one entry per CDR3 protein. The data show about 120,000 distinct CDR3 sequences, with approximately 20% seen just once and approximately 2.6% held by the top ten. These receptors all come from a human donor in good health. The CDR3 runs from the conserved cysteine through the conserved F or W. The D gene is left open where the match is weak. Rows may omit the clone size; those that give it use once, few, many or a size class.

TGTGCCAGTAGTATAGATCTCCATCATTATGAGACAGCCCCCTACGAGCAGTACTTC,CASSIDLHHYETAPYEQYF,-,-,TRBJ2-7,TRBV19
TGTGCCAGCAGCTACGGCGTGGGGCCTCAAGAGACCCAGTACTTC,CASSYGVGPQETQYF,-,-,TRBJ2-5,TRBV11-2
TGCGCCAGCAGGGAAACTCCAGGACTAGCGGATCCCACAGATACGCAGTATTTT,CASRETPGLADPTDTQYF,few,TRBD2,TRBJ2-3,TRBV5-1
TGTGCCAGCAGCTTCGTGACAGGGGGGGTAGAGCAGTACTTC,CASSFVTGGVEQYF,few,TRBD1,TRBJ2-7,TRBV7-9
TGTGCCAGCAGTAGTAGCGGGAGTGGCACAGATACGCAGTATTTT,CASSSSGSGTDTQYF,few,TRBD2,TRBJ2-3,TRBV12-3/TRBV12-4
TGTGCCAGCAGTTACCCCTCAGGTAGGGGGAATTACGAGCAGTACTTC,CASSYPSGRGNYEQYF,-,-,TRBJ2-7,TRBV28
TGTGCCAGCTCACGTCTTAGGGTTTCGGATGGCTACACCTTC,CASSRLRVSDGYTF,-,-,TRBJ1-2,TRBV18
TGTGCCAGTAGTATAGTCCCGGGAGGTACCTACAATGAGCAGTTCTTC,CASSIVPGGTYNEQFF,-,TRBD2,TRBJ2-1,TRBV19
TGTGCCACCAGCAGAGATCTGGGGCTGGAGACCCAGTACTTC,CATSRDLGLETQYF,-,-,TRBJ2-5,TRBV15
TGCAGCGTTGCAGTCGGGACAGGGGTAAAAGAGCAGTACTTC,CSVAVGTGVKEQYF,-,TRBD1,TRBJ2-7,TRBV29-1